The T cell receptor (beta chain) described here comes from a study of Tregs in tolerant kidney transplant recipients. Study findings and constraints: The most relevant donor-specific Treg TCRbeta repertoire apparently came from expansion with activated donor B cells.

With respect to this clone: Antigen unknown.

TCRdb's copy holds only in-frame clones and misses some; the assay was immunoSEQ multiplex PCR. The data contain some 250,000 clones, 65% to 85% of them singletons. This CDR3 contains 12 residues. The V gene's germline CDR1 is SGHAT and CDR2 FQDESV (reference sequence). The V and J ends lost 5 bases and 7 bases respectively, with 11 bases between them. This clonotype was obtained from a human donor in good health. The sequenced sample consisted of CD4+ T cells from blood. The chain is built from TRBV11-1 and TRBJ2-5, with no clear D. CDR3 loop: CASSPDLWTQYF. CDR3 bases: TGTGCCAGCAGCCCAGATTTATGGACCCAGTACTTC.